This entry lists 8 T cell receptor beta chains sequenced from one sample in a study of spatial heterogeneity in lung cancer. Study conclusions and caveats: Mutation tallies in tumors tracked expanded intratumoral alpha and beta TCR counts.

Their cognate antigens are unknown. Time point here: sample taken at primary tumor resection. TCRdb re-derived calls from the 5' RACE reads in MiXCR, one entry per CDR3 protein. The table shows a few thousand distinct CDR3 sequences, with 8.6% occurring only once. Sequenced material: lung tumor tissue, taken at surgery. The receptor set was obtained from a male donor with early-stage non-small cell lung cancer.

By sample fraction, this clonotype is medium-sized. In DNA form, the CDR3 reads TGTGCCAGCACCTCGCCCCCGAGCTCCTACAATGAGCAGTTCTTC. This encodes CASTSPPSSYNEQFF. The rearrangement joins TRBV7-2 to TRBJ2-1; D is uncertain. Germline V gene lookup returns CDR1 SGHTA and CDR2 FQGNSA. The CDR3 spans 15 residues. V lost 7 bases, J lost 0 bases, and 13 bases lay in between.

Relative to its sample, this clonotype is medium-sized. V and J are TRBV5-1 and TRBJ2-3; 8 bases map to TRBD2. Losses at the gene ends were 4 bases for V and 6 bases for J; bases not matched to a gene: 10. This CDR3 is 15 amino acids long. Germline CDR1 reads SGHRS; CDR2 reads YFSETQ. CDR3 amino acids: CASSPYGGAEDTQYF. CDR3 coding DNA: TGCGCCAGCAGCCCCTACGGGGGGGCGGAGGATACGCAGTATTTT. Looking up the rest from reference TRBV5-1 and TRBJ2-3 gives the full variable domain: KAGVTQTPRYLIKTRGQQVTLSCSPISGHRSVSWYQQTPGQGLQFLFEYFSETQRNKGNFPGRFSGRQFSNSRSEMNVSTLELGDSALYLCASSPYGGAEDTQYFGPGTRLTVL.

This clonotype is medium-sized in the sample. The rearrangement uses TRBV7-9 and TRBJ2-5, with D perhaps matching TRBD1 or TRBD2 (5 bases each). This CDR3 comprises 17 residues. The germline V and J ends were trimmed by 2 bases and 3 bases, with 19 bases remaining between them. The germline V gene has CDR1 SEHNR and CDR2 FQNEAQ (reference sequence). The CDR3 reads CASSLWGSGRQKETQYF. DNA for the CDR3: TGTGCCAGCAGCTTATGGGGGTCAGGACGTCAGAAAGAGACCCAGTACTTC.

The rearrangement joins TRBV28 to TRBJ2-5; TRBD1 agrees at 7 bases. Germline CDR1 is MDHEN and CDR2 is SYDVKM. The length of the CDR3 is 18 residues. V trimming: 4 bases; J trimming: 1 base; junction bases outside the gene matches: 15. The DNA of the CDR3 is TGTGCCAGCAGTTCCTATACCAGGGGGACCCCTGGCCAAGAGACCCAGTACTTC. Protein: CASSSYTRGTPGQETQYF.

This clonotype is medium-sized. The J gene is TRBJ2-1, the V gene TRBV11-3; a possible D gene is TRBD2 (7 bases). V was shortened by 6 bases and J by 5 bases, with 14 bases between the two germline ends. Per germline, CDR1 SGHNT and CDR2 YENEEA. CDR3 length: 14 amino acids. As DNA, the CDR3 is TGTGCCAGCAGTCGAAGCGGGGACAACAATGAGCAGTTCTTC. Residues: CASSRSGDNNEQFF.

This clonotype is labeled as medium-sized. The chain carries TRBV2 and TRBJ2-6, with 9 nucleotides matching TRBD1. The CDR3 has 16 amino acids. Trimming took 11 bases from V and 3 from J; bases not matched to a gene: 11. Germline values: CDR1 SNHLY, CDR2 FYNNEI. The CDR3 bases are TGTGCCTTCGCTAAGGACAGGGGCTATGGGGCCAACGTCCTGACTTTC. Protein product: CAFAKDRGYGANVLTF.

By proportion, this clonotype is medium-sized. The rearrangement joins TRBV5-1 to TRBJ2-6; 10 bases are shared with TRBD1. Germline assignment: CDR1 SGHRS and CDR2 YFSETQ. The CDR3 contains 18 residues. Trimming removed 3 bases from V and 3 bases from J; junction bases left unmatched: 9. In DNA, the CDR3 is TGCGCCAGCAGCTCAGGGGACAGGGGTCTCGTTGGGGCCAACGTCCTGACTTTC. Encoded protein: CASSSGDRGLVGANVLTF.

By frequency in the sample, this clonotype is medium-sized. The chain has TRBV7-2 and TRBJ1-1; perhaps TRBD1 as D (5 bases). This CDR3 is 13 amino acids long. V was trimmed by 1 base and J by 8 bases, leaving 11 bases between them. The germline V gene has CDR1 SGHTA and CDR2 FQGNSA. The CDR3 here is CASSLDLGGEAFF. The CDR3 DNA reads as TGTGCCAGCAGCTTAGATTTGGGGGGGGAAGCTTTCTTT.